This TCR beta chain was documented in a study of T cells in Graves' hyperthyroidism and ophthalmopathy (dated by TCRdb to between 2018 and 2021). Background for the entire study: Peripheral blood samples were taken at the time of initial diagnosis, prior to any treatment. TCR V-J signatures able to tell the groups apart were searched for in a discovery cohort of 90 to 100 patients, of whom 40 to 45 had Graves' ophthalmopathy and around 56 had stable Graves' hyperthyroidism. An independent validation cohort of around 19 hyperthyroidism patients and 17 patients who later progressed to ophthalmopathy tested prospective prediction of ophthalmopathy. For training and testing, the 80 to 100 patients in the discovery cohort were randomly divided in a 7:3 ratio. In addition, the study compared T-cell repertoires in thyroid tissue and in blood from five to seven Graves' hyperthyroidism patients. After blood sampling, hyperthyroidism patients were treated with methimazole at a starting dose of 30 mg daily, and ophthalmopathy patients were treated with high-dose intravenous methylprednisolone. According to the paper, TCR Vbeta CDR3 sequencing was carried out on some 130 peripheral blood samples, which came from more than 40 ophthalmopathy, around 75 hyperthyroidism and about 17 progressor patients. What the research found in general, with its limitations: Blood samples also contained most of the expanded thyroid clonotypes (frequency above 0.001), which suggests that blood repertoires may reflect thyroid immune responses. Sample size was not statistically predetermined, and investigators were not blinded to group allocation. In cross-validation, a model built on a 13 V-J signature told ophthalmopathy apart from stable hyperthyroidism with approximately 90% sensitivity and approximately 84% specificity, and in testing the same model reached 80%/75%. In validation, progression to ophthalmopathy was predicted by the model with 70.59% sensitivity and 72.22% specificity, a median of approximately 6.5 months before onset.

The TCR beta CDR3 regions were amplified from RNA transcripts. A first-round RT-PCR of the TCR CDR3 used the HTBI primer set with the Qiagen OneStep RT-PCR kit. A second multiplex PCR round built the libraries, followed by size selection and purification. Libraries were sequenced paired-end with 100 bp reads on an Illumina HiSeq2000. In the authors' own workflow: Raw data were processed with SOAPnuke, discarding reads with adapters, uncalled bases, mean Phred below 15, or no exact constant-primer or identifier match. COPE v1.2.5 was used to merge the high-quality paired reads, and each unique nucleotide sequence was defined as a clonotype. MiTCR v1.1 was used to align the clonotypes against IMGT TRBV, TRBD and TRBJ reference segments. The analysis included only V-J combinations with a frequency above 0.0001, which together covered 99.2% of the repertoires. The TCS score was defined as the ratio of F50 (clonal expansion) to E x V (chaos), calculated using BLOSUM62-based TCRdist between CDR3 peptides within each V-J. Welch's t-statistics and random forest reduced 450 to 600 V-J features to roughly 13, which were used in a naive Bayes classifier (R e1071). The public reads were reprocessed in TCRdb via fastp at Q25 and MiXCR, keeping in-frame beta chains. Rows are unified per CDR3 protein, each entry keeping the most common DNA and genes. For this entry, the V and J calls and clone size follow TCRdb and not the study's own pipeline. A total of about 180,000 distinct CDR3 sequences appear in this sample, about a sixth of them only once. Of the sample, roughly 30% is held by the ten largest clones.

In its sample, this clonotype was seen many times. Its antigen remains undetermined. A read error may produce the germline difference seen at one junction end. From cysteine to phenylalanine, the CDR3 is 15 amino acids long. Of the read, only the CDR3 DNA is kept; its 45 bases are in frame from base 1. The germline V gene (reference sequence) yields SSHAT for CDR1 and FNYEAQ for CDR2. A patient counted as having stable Graves' hyperthyroidism if no progression to ophthalmopathy occurred over 18 months of follow-up. Hyperthyroidism patients were newly diagnosed, with disease duration under 2 months, and aged 18 to 65 years. Exclusion was applied to patients with uncontrolled infections, other autoimmune diseases, pregnancy or lactation. Clinical symptoms, serum thyroxine and TRAb, thyroid ultrasound, and orbital computed tomography formed the basis for the diagnoses. Ficoll-Paque density gradient centrifugation was used to isolate PBMCs from about 10 ml of fresh peripheral blood. Total RNA was extracted with Trizol reagent, and quality was checked on an Agilent 2100 Bioanalyzer.

This receptor was taken from a woman aged 45 to 65 with Graves' hyperthyroidism. The rearranged segments are TRBV7-7 and TRBJ2-3, and TRBD2 matches 8 of the central bases. Source material: blood. The encoded CDR3 is CASSPSSGSTDTQYF. The base sequence is TGTGCTAGCAGCCCGTCTAGCGGGAGCACAGATACGCAGTATTTT.